This T cell receptor (beta chain) was sequenced during a study of T cell clonotyping in hematopoietic cell transplantation. Study in general: Cytoreduction preceded collection of pretransplant recipient samples. Study-wide points: Few recipient clonotypes overlapped donors; over 95% were de novo at given depth. Recipient TCR diversity dropped after transplant; expanded clonotypes rose from day 30 to 180. Graft donor and pretransplant recipient Inverse Simpson Index values predicted broader posttransplant TCR diversity.

Produced via immunoSEQ multiplex PCR; TCRdb's table is partial and in-frame only. The sample has 25,000 to 35,000 clones; 85% to 95% are singletons. The sample holds one count of this clone. Its specificity is not known. Time point: recipient sample about 28 days before transplant, after cytoreduction. Trimming took 1 base from V and 5 from J, leaving 9 bases between them. This CDR3 has 14 amino acids. Germline V gives CDR1 SGHVS, CDR2 FNYEAQ. The receptor's source is a man aged 45 to 65 with acute myeloid leukemia. Some clones in this sample may be carry-over from other donors' samples. This chain connects TRBV7-6 to TRBJ2-1; D may be TRBD2 (5 bases). The sample consisted of peripheral blood mononuclear cells, taken before stem cell transplant. The chain's CDR3 is CASSLGGSHNEQFF. The CDR3 DNA reads TGTGCCAGCAGCTTAGGAGGGAGCCACAATGAGCAGTTCTTC.